The TCR beta chain described here comes from a study of blood T cell repertoires in COVID-19. On the study more broadly: In each case, the material was cDNA or gDNA derived from T cells, B-cell-depleted T cells, or PBMCs.

There are 15 residues in the CDR3. The J segment lost 4 bases and the V segment lost 5 bases, leaving 8 bases of the junction unmatched. Germline V CDR1 and CDR2: MDHEN, SYDVKM. TCRdb keeps only in-frame clones here, not all; method: immunoSEQ multiplex PCR. The data hold around 220,000 clones, with 87% observed a single time. The sample consisted of PBMCs or T cells enriched from blood (not recorded which). The receptor comes from a woman in her 30s with acute COVID-19. The gene calls are TRBV28 and TRBJ1-5; 7 positions agree with TRBD1. For the CDR3, the DNA is TGTGCCAGCAGTCCCATATGGGACAGTAATCAGCCCCAGCATTTT. Protein: CASSPIWDSNQPQHF.